This TCR beta chain is drawn from a study of shared clonotypes between healthy human individuals (dated by TCRdb to 2018 to 2021). Regarding the research as a whole: Two women and three men aged 18 to 49 years were included in the cohort. The study deeply sequenced blood TCR repertoires of about five healthy adults to estimate repertoire size and the extent of clonotype sharing between individuals. To increase sequencing depth and limit assay-specific biases, different laboratories used diverse techniques to prepare libraries and sequence TCR repertoires. Per donor, three plates each were used for CD4 naive and CD4 memory, two for CD8 naive, and one for CD8 memory. Each donor's leukapheresis produced roughly between about 0.85 and 10 billion PBMCs. Broader findings and caveats from the paper: Rarefaction of sorted-subset datasets indicated incomplete sequencing despite the large sequencing depth. Compared with non-shared clonotypes, clonotypes shared by all four sorted-subset donors had higher generation probabilities. The small number of donors limited the genetic and exposure-history diversity represented. Sharing across a handful of donors was observed for approximately 5% of naive CD4, less than 4% of naive CD8, 2% to 2.5% of memory CD4, and about 0.39% of memory CD8 clonotypes. Sampling was restricted to blood, and TCR repertoires in tissue are likely to differ from TCR repertoires in blood. Pairwise subsampling led to the expectation that sequencing depth would affect the degree of clonotype sharing among donors. Naive subsets generally had larger estimated clonotype richness than memory subsets.

Using the deep immunoSEQ assay, TCR CDR3 regions were amplified from genomic DNA by multiplex PCR. For each cell subset, the extracted genomic DNA was distributed evenly across all wells of several immunoSEQ 96-well plates, and each plate served as one replicate. For sorted subsets, each replicate PCR was loaded with about 0.2 ug genomic DNA, equivalent to 30,000 or so T cell genomes. The purified libraries were quantified using a Qubit 3.0 fluorometer, sized with a Bioanalyzer 2100, and then quantified again using the KAPA Library Quantification kit. Every immunoSEQ 96-well plate was sequenced on a dedicated single-read 150-cycle Illumina NextSeq 550 flow cell. As for the original processing: The immunoSEQ output contained only junctional sequences without quality scores, so filtering could not match that applied to full-length reads. To assign V/J genes and CDR3, sequences were annotated against IMGT germline references using PyIR, a Python wrapper for IgBLAST v1.9. Reads with weak V/J assignments (E-value above 1e-6), missing CDR3, stop codons, out-of-frame junctions, or ambiguous translated residues were removed. V3J clonotypes were defined as sequences sharing the same inferred V gene, J gene, and CDR3 amino acid sequence. Percentage overlap between repertoires was computed as shared unique clonotypes divided by the size of the smaller repertoire. Richness of each repertoire was evaluated using RTK rarefaction, the Chao1 estimator, and Recon v2.1 estimates of unobserved clonotypes. OLGA was used to compute generation probabilities for all TCRbeta clonotypes that the gDNA method yielded from several donors. Sourced from immuneACCESS, this table was stored by TCRdb with only in-frame sequences that have V and J called. A share of the clones is absent; for the studies checked, an unresolved V gene accounts for under half, and the remainder has no known explanation. V and J calls and clone size are given by that table; D and trimming were obtained from the DNA. The sample records some 2,500,000 clones, 85% to 95% of which are singletons. The ten largest clones represent 0.3% to 0.45% of the sample.

As concerns this clone: Its antigen is currently not known. Per-base qualities were not stored, and no clone one base away is much larger.

Via the germline V gene, CDR1 is SGHVT and CDR2 SQSDAQ. V loses 7 bases of germline sequence and J loses 3 bases, and the interval between the two ends is 19 bases. From the cysteine up to the phenylalanine, the CDR3 has a length of 16 residues. Only CDR3 DNA remains: 48 bases, in frame from the first base. The donors were healthy, HIV-negative adults with no recently reported acute infections or vaccinations. All donors were Caucasian adults living in Nashville, Tennessee, USA. CD4+ T cells were enriched by magnetic negative selection, after which naive cells were positively selected on CD45RA and the negative fraction was taken as the memory subset. Blood was collected by leukapheresis, and PBMCs were isolated by Ficoll-Histopaque density gradient centrifugation and then cryopreserved in liquid nitrogen vapor phase. Purity and quantity of every magnetically sorted T cell population were checked by analytical flow cytometry. From each sorted fraction, genomic DNA was isolated and quantified by UV absorbance on a Nanodrop 2000c.

The specimen sequenced was naive CD4+ T cells from PBMCs. The cell subset or site label for this specimen denotes: CD45RA+ positively selected. This receptor was obtained from a man aged 18 to 30 in good health. Some clones in this sample may be carry-over from other donors' samples. This chain joins TRBV7-4 to TRBJ2-4; perhaps TRBD2 is the D gene, with 6 bases matching. The CDR3 is CASTPTGGSDKNIQYF. DNA sequence: TGTGCCAGCACCCCGACCGGGGGTTCCGACAAAAACATTCAGTACTTC. Reference TRBV7-4 and TRBJ2-4 proteins supply the regions before and after the CDR3; the full variable domain is: GAGVSQSPRYKVAKRGRDVALRCDSISGHVTLYWYRQTLGQGSEVLTYSQSDAQRDKSGRPSGRFSAERPERSVSTLKIQRTEQGDSAVYLCASTPTGGSDKNIQYFGAGTRLSVL.